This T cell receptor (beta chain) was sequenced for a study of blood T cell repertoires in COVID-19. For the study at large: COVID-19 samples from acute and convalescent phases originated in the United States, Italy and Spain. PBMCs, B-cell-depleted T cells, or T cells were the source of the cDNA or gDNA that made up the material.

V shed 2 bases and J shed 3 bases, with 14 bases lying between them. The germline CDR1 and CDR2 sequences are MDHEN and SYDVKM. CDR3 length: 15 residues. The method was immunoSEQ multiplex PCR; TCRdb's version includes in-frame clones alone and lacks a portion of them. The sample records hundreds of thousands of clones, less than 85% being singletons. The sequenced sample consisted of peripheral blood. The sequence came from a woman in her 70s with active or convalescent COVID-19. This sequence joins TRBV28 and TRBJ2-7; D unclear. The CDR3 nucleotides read TGTGCCAGCAGTTTAAGAGCTAGGCTCGACTACGAGCAGTACTTC. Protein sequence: CASSLRARLDYEQYF. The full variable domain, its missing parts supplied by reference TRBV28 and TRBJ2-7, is DVKVTQSSRYLVKRTGEKVFLECVQDMDHENMFWYRQDPGLGLRLIYFSYDVKMKEKGDIPEGYSVSREKKERFSLILESASTNQTSMYLCASSLRARLDYEQYFGPGTRLTVT.